Below, 16 T cell receptor beta chains from the same sample are listed, as sequenced in a study of CD8+ T cells in alopecia areata. Sequencing templates came from extracted RNA that was reverse transcribed into cDNA. Only in-frame clones appear in the TCRdb table, and some are missing; sequencing was by immunoSEQ multiplex PCR. This sample carries about 190,000 clones, around three fifths of them seen once, and the ten largest clones take 3.5% to 5%. The treatment denotes: oral pan-JAK inhibitor, 5-10 mg twice daily. The specimen was CD4+ T cells sorted from blood, collected at week 4, from a patient treated with tofacitinib. The receptors derive from a human donor with alopecia areata.

The V gene is TRBV29-1, the J gene TRBJ1-2, with 7 nucleotides matching TRBD1. The CDR3 is made up of 13 amino acids. Germline V gives CDR1 SQVTM, CDR2 ANQGSEA. V dropped 3 bases and J dropped 5; count of bases not matched to a gene: 6. CDR3 region: CSVEGSGQYGYTF. The CDR3 DNA reads as TGCAGCGTTGAGGGGTCGGGACAGTATGGCTACACCTTC.

The chain uses TRBV30 and TRBJ1-1; D gene unclear. Between the trimmed V and J ends, which lost 0 bases and 7 bases, there was a span of 12 bases. The CDR3 runs to 13 residues. Germline V CDR1 and CDR2: GTSNPN, SVGIG (reference sequence). In DNA form, the CDR3 reads TGTGCCTGGAGTGTGTTTAGGGTCGGTGAAGCTTTCTTT. Encoded protein: CAWSVFRVGEAFF.

The chain employs TRBV29-1 and TRBJ2-5; D is ambiguous. The DNA matches TRBJ2-7 better at its end, which makes the J call doubtful. Germline V gene lookup returns CDR1 SQVTM and CDR2 ANQGSEA. The CDR3 runs to 13 residues. The CDR3 loop reads CSVPPQSASEQYF. The CDR3 DNA sequence: TGCAGCGTTCCCCCCCAGAGCGCCTCCGAGCAGTACTTC.

The J gene is TRBJ1-5, the V gene TRBV2; 8 bases fit TRBD1. J lost 5 bases, V lost 5 bases, and 5 bases had no gene match. The CDR3 is 14 amino acids. The germline V gene has CDR1 SNHLY and CDR2 FYNNEI. CDR3 nucleotide sequence: TGTGCCAGCAGTTCGGACAGGGCCGATCAGCCCCAGCATTTT. Translated, it gives CASSSDRADQPQHF. The full variable domain, in which reference TRBV2 and TRBJ1-5 provide the parts outside the CDR3, is EPEVTQTPSHQVTQMGQEVILRCVPISNHLYFYWYRQILGQKVEFLVSFYNNEISEKSEIFDDQFSVERPDGSNFTLKIRSTKLEDSAMYFCASSSDRADQPQHFGDGTRLSIL.

The genes are TRBV2 and TRBJ2-7, with 8 bases lining up with TRBD1. The CDR3 consists of 15 residues. V was pared by 6 bases and J by 0 bases, with 7 bases of the junction left unmatched. Germline CDR1 reads SNHLY; CDR2 reads FYNNEI. In DNA form, the CDR3 reads TGTGCCAGCAGGGATCGACAGGGGACCTCCTACGAGCAGTACTTC. As protein: CASRDRQGTSYEQYF.

The chain joins TRBV29-1 to TRBJ1-6; D not resolved. The CDR3 extends over 18 amino acids. Germline V gene lookup returns CDR1 SQVTM and CDR2 ANQGSEA. V was clipped by 0 bases and J by 0 bases, with 15 bases between them. The DNA for the CDR3 is TGCAGCGTTGAAGATAGAGGACCCTTGAGCTCCTATAATTCACCCCTCCACTTT. Its translation is CSVEDRGPLSSYNSPLHF. Variable domain in full (rest from reference TRBV29-1 and TRBJ1-6): SAVISQKPSRDICQRGTSLTIQCQVDSQVTMMFWYRQQPGQSLTLIATANQGSEATYESGFVIDKFPISRPNLTFSTLTVSNMSPEDSSIYLCSVEDRGPLSSYNSPLHFGNGTRLTVT.

The CDR3 here is CASSLGLLTYNEQFF. The CDR3 coding sequence is TGCGCCAGCAGCTTGGGGCTACTTACGTACAATGAGCAGTTCTTC. The chain joins TRBV5-1 to TRBJ2-1; no definite D call. This CDR3 contains 15 residues. Germline loops: CDR1 SGHRS, CDR2 YFSETQ. Deletions cut 0 bases from V and 4 bases from J, with 11 bases between. Drawing the rest from reference TRBV5-1 and TRBJ2-1, the complete variable domain is KAGVTQTPRYLIKTRGQQVTLSCSPISGHRSVSWYQQTPGQGLQFLFEYFSETQRNKGNFPGRFSGRQFSNSRSEMNVSTLELGDSALYLCASSLGLLTYNEQFFGPGTRLTVL.

The chain has TRBV7-8 and TRBJ1-2, with D tentatively TRBD1 (5 bases). CDR3 length equals 14 residues. The V and J ends lost 5 bases and 4 bases respectively, with 14 bases between them. The germline V gene encodes CDR1 SGHVS and CDR2 FQNEAQ. The CDR3 loop is CASSITGGGYGYTF. CDR3 DNA sequence: TGTGCCAGCAGCATTACCGGGGGGGGCTATGGCTACACCTTC.

This clone was seen more than once but under ten times. V usage is TRBV19 and J usage is TRBJ2-2; D not certain. Trimming pared 1 base from V and 5 bases from J, leaving 5 bases between. The CDR3 runs to 13 residues. Germline V gene lookup returns CDR1 LNHDA and CDR2 SQIVND (reference sequence). CDR3 protein: CASSIVPTGELFF. CDR3 coding DNA: TGTGCCAGTAGTATAGTCCCAACCGGGGAGCTGTTTTTT.

J is TRBJ1-2 and V is TRBV5-1; 7 bases map to TRBD1. CDR1 and CDR2 from the germline V gene are SGHRS and YFSETQ. With V trimmed by 5 bases and J by 4 bases, 8 bases remained unmatched. The CDR3 length is 14 residues. CDR3 protein: CASRTGTATYGYTF. CDR3 in DNA: TGCGCCAGCAGAACCGGGACAGCTACCTATGGCTACACCTTC.

The rearrangement uses TRBV2 and TRBJ1-4, with a weak D call TRBD1 (5 bases). CDR1 is SNHLY and CDR2 is FYNNEI in the germline V gene. The CDR3 totals 14 residues. V shed 4 bases and J shed 5 bases, with 11 bases lying between them. The CDR3 protein is CASSVGQFNEKLFF. CDR3 nucleotides: TGTGCCAGCAGTGTGGGGCAGTTCAATGAAAAACTGTTTTTT.

In DNA, the CDR3 is TGTGCCACCAGCAGAGATCCCGACGAGACCCAGTACTTC. As protein: CATSRDPDETQYF. J is TRBJ2-5 and V is TRBV15; D is undetermined. The germline V and J ends were trimmed by 0 bases and 5 bases, with 7 bases remaining between them. Germline CDR1 reads LNHNV; CDR2 reads YYDKDF (reference sequence). The CDR3 loop spans 13 amino acids.

This CDR3 is CATGDGWDYGYTF. CDR3 sequence (DNA): TGTGCCACCGGGGACGGTTGGGACTATGGCTACACCTTC. J is TRBJ1-2 and V is TRBV6-6, with a possible D match to TRBD1 (5 bases). Trimming stripped 10 bases from V and 3 bases from J, with 15 bases between. The CDR3 loop spans 13 amino acids. From germline, CDR1 is MNHNY and CDR2 SVGAGI (reference sequence).

The J gene is TRBJ2-6, the V gene TRBV5-6; D is ambiguous. This CDR3 is built from 16 residues. V lost 0 bases and J lost 5, with 12 bases in between. The V gene's germline CDR1 is SGHDT and CDR2 YYEEEE. The CDR3 sequence is CASSLVGSGWANVLTF. CDR3 DNA: TGTGCCAGCAGCTTGGTAGGGTCCGGCTGGGCCAACGTCCTGACTTTC.

This chain joins TRBV5-1 and TRBJ1-5; possibly TRBD1 for D (5 bases). This CDR3 spans 14 amino acids. The V end lost 2 bases, the J end lost 7 bases, and 13 bases lay between the germline ends. Germline CDR1 reads SGHRS; CDR2 reads YFSETQ. The CDR3 nucleotides read TGCGCCAGCAGCTTTATGGGGGTAGGGCAGCCCCAGCATTTT. Translating it yields CASSFMGVGQPQHF.

Points on this clone: Compared with germline, one end of the junction differs, possibly owing to a read error. This chain links TRBV7-7 with TRBJ2-5; the D gene is possibly TRBD2 (6 bases). The CDR3 length is 14 residues. Germline loops: CDR1 SSHAT, CDR2 FNYEAQ (reference sequence). The CDR3 sequence is CASSSGLIAETQYF. DNA for the CDR3: TGTGCTAGCAGCTCGGGACTCATCGCGGAGACCCAGTACTTC.